These 20 T cell receptor beta chains were sequenced from one sample in a study of identical twins. MiXCR, run by TCRdb on the 5' RACE reads, gives a single entry per CDR3 protein. The sample lists hundreds of thousands of distinct CDR3 sequences, less than 25% occurring once. The same specimen was also included in a second study, on T cells expressing NK-cell markers.

The material sequenced was PBMCs. These receptors were collected from a woman between 18 and 29 years old in good health.

Only one count was recorded for this clonotype. The chain couples TRBV7-9 to TRBJ1-2; no definite D call. The V and J ends lost 2 bases and 7 bases respectively, with 8 bases between them. CDR1 SEHNR and CDR2 FQNEAQ come from the germline V gene (reference sequence). The CDR3 length is 12 residues. CDR3 nucleotides: TGTGCCAGCAGCTTAACCCCTGGTGGCTACACCTTC. The encoded protein is CASSLTPGGYTF.

The sample holds many counts of this clonotype. V usage is TRBV12-3 or TRBV12-4 and J usage is TRBJ1-1; the D gene is possibly TRBD1 (6 bases). The CDR3 extends over 12 amino acids. Trimming cost V 3 bases and J 9 bases, with 11 bases left between them. The CDR3 is CASSFRGQKAFF. The CDR3 nucleotides read TGTGCCAGCAGTTTTCGCGGACAGAAAGCTTTCTTT.

This clonotype was found many times. V gene TRBV4-3 combines with J gene TRBJ2-1; D might be TRBD1 or TRBD2, each matching 5 bases. Trimming left V 0 bases short and J 6 bases short, with 15 bases between. Germline V gene data show CDR1 as LGHNA and CDR2 as YSLEER. The length of the CDR3 is 16 residues. CDR3 in amino acids: CASSQDPSPRGNEQFF. CDR3 coding DNA: TGCGCCAGCAGCCAAGATCCCTCGCCGAGGGGCAATGAGCAGTTCTTC.

The chain joins TRBV10-3 to TRBJ2-1, with unresolved D. With 0 bases removed from V and 10 bases from J, the gap between germline ends came to 19 bases. This CDR3 is 16 amino acids long. The germline CDR1 and CDR2 sequences are ENHRY and SYGVKD. This chain's CDR3 is CAISESWPESQSEQFF. The CDR3 DNA reads TGTGCCATCAGTGAGTCGTGGCCAGAGTCTCAATCCGAGCAGTTCTTC.

The rearrangement uses TRBV5-1 and TRBJ2-1; 7 nucleotides match TRBD1. The CDR3 contains 13 residues. CDR1 is SGHRS, CDR2 YFSETQ, per germline. Trimming at V came to 7 bases and at J to 8 bases, leaving 9 bases not matched to a gene. CDR3 loop: CASVSQGSDEQFF. The CDR3 nucleotides are TGCGCCAGCGTCTCACAGGGGTCGGATGAGCAGTTCTTC.

The gene calls are TRBV24-1 and TRBJ2-1; 15 bases align to TRBD2. Trimming at V came to 3 bases and at J to 9 bases, leaving 8 bases not matched to a gene. The CDR3 runs 17 residues. Germline CDR1 KGHDR, CDR2 SFDVKD. Here the CDR3 reads CATSDPRTSGGAFEQFF. Written as DNA, the CDR3 is TGTGCCACCAGTGATCCCCGGACTAGCGGGGGGGCTTTTGAGCAGTTCTTC.

The chain combines TRBV27 with TRBJ2-2; possible D gene TRBD2, 6 bases. The CDR3 is 16 amino acids. Deletions cut 8 bases from V and 5 bases from J, with 21 bases between. In germline, CDR1 is MNHEY, CDR2 SMNVEV (reference sequence). The CDR3 sequence: CASGRLWGDETGELFF. DNA of the CDR3: TGTGCCAGCGGCCGTTTGTGGGGGGATGAAACCGGGGAGCTGTTTTTT.

The chain links TRBV3-1 to TRBJ1-1, with TRBD1 identical over 8 bases. This CDR3 is built from 18 residues. V lost 4 bases, J lost 2 bases, and 15 bases stayed unmatched. Germline V gene sequence: CDR1 LGHDT, CDR2 YNNKEL (reference sequence). This CDR3 reads CASSRTGTFFLLNTEAFF. The CDR3, as DNA: TGTGCCAGCAGCCGGACAGGGACTTTCTTCCTACTAAACACTGAAGCTTTCTTT.

The sample holds many counts of this clonotype. This sequence joins TRBV20-1 and TRBJ2-2, with 8 bases identical to TRBD1. This CDR3 has 14 amino acids. In germline, CDR1 is DFQATT, CDR2 SNEGSKA (reference sequence). J gave up 6 bases and V 6 bases, and 9 bases lay outside the gene matches. The CDR3 sequence: CSAEDRVFSGELFF. In DNA, the CDR3 is TGCAGTGCCGAGGACAGGGTCTTTTCCGGGGAGCTGTTTTTT.

The chain couples TRBV6-1 to TRBJ2-2; 8 bases align to TRBD2. The CDR3 loop spans 15 amino acids. After removal of 6 bases from V and 5 bases from J, the junction contained 8 bases not matched to a gene. Germline CDR1 reads MNHNS; CDR2 reads SASEGT. The CDR3 loop reads CASRRGTSQTGELFF. In nucleotides, the CDR3 is TGTGCCAGCAGGAGAGGGACTAGTCAGACCGGGGAGCTGTTTTTT.

This clonotype came up a few times. This chain joins TRBV6-5 and TRBJ1-2; TRBD1 might be the D (6 bases). Trimming shortened V by 5 bases and J by 6 bases, and 10 bases separated the two germline ends. CDR1 and CDR2 (germline): MNHEY, SVGAGI. This CDR3 spans 12 amino acids. The CDR3: CASSQDRDGYTF. As DNA, the CDR3 is TGTGCCAGCAGTCAGGACAGAGATGGCTACACCTTC.

This sequence joins TRBV7-2 and TRBJ2-2; D gene unclear. Germline V gene data show CDR1 as SGHTA and CDR2 as FQGNSA. The germline V and J ends were trimmed by 2 bases and 3 bases, with 10 bases remaining between them. The CDR3 extends over 15 amino acids. The CDR3 region has the DNA TGTGCCAGCAGCTTACTCGCAGGCCACACCGGGGAGCTGTTTTTT. Translated: CASSLLAGHTGELFF.

This clonotype was detected only a few times. The genes are TRBV5-1 and TRBJ2-7; no definite D call. The length of the CDR3 is 14 residues. V lost 0 bases and J lost 5, with 12 bases in between. CDR1 is SGHRS, CDR2 YFSETQ, per germline. CDR3 nucleotide sequence: TGCGCCAGCAGCTTGGCAGGAATTAGAGACGAGCAGTACTTC. Protein: CASSLAGIRDEQYF.

The chain combines TRBV29-1 with TRBJ2-7; D not resolved. Trimming stripped 3 bases from V and 4 bases from J, with 10 bases between. CDR1 is SQVTM and CDR2 is ANQGSEA in the germline V gene. This CDR3 is 12 amino acids long. CDR3 sequence reads: CSVEGRKYEQYF. For the CDR3, the DNA is TGCAGCGTTGAGGGCCGAAAATACGAGCAGTACTTC.

J is TRBJ1-1 and V is TRBV25-1, with D perhaps matching TRBD1 (6 bases). The CDR3 is 10 residues long. Deletions cut 6 bases from V and 8 bases from J, with 7 bases between. Germline V lookup: CDR1 MGHDK, CDR2 SYGVNS. This chain's CDR3 is CASRGQEAFF. CDR3 DNA sequence: TGTGCCAGCAGGGGACAAGAAGCTTTCTTT.

This clonotype was picked up one time. The chain has TRBV6-2 or TRBV6-3 and TRBJ2-7, with 7 bases identical to TRBD2. The germline V gene encodes CDR1 MNHEY and CDR2 SVGEGT. This CDR3 is built from 15 residues. Trimming took 7 bases from V and 4 from J; bases not matched to a gene: 13. In nucleotides, the CDR3 is TGTGCCAGCAATAAGGGCTCTAGCGGACGTTACGAGCAGTACTTC. As protein: CASNKGSSGRYEQYF.

This rearrangement joins TRBV6-1 to TRBJ1-5; 9 nucleotides align to TRBD1. The CDR3 extends over 17 amino acids. Germline loops: CDR1 MNHNS, CDR2 SASEGT. Trimming cost V 2 bases and J 6 bases; bases outside gene matches: 11. The CDR3 DNA reads as TGTGCCAGCAGTGAATGGACAGGGGAGGGTTTTGGTCAGCCCCAGCATTTT. This encodes CASSEWTGEGFGQPQHF.

There are many counts of this clonotype. V usage is TRBV7-2 and J usage is TRBJ1-5; the D gene is possibly TRBD1 (5 bases). Per germline, CDR1 SGHTA and CDR2 FQGNSA. This CDR3 has 16 residues. V lost 4 bases, J lost 3 bases, and 16 bases lay in between. The CDR3 region has the DNA TGTGCCAGCAGCTCCTTTGGGACGGCATACAATCAGCCCCAGCATTTT. Translating it yields CASSSFGTAYNQPQHF.

This clonotype was detected a few times. The rearrangement uses TRBV7-2 and TRBJ2-7; unclear D gene. The CDR3 runs to 15 residues. Deletions cut 2 bases from V and 1 base from J, with 12 bases between. Looked up from germline, CDR1 is SGHTA and CDR2 is FQGNSA. The CDR3 spells CASSLIIGPSYEQYF. The CDR3 region has the DNA TGTGCCAGCAGCTTAATAATTGGGCCATCCTACGAGCAGTACTTC. Full variable domain (remainder filled in from reference TRBV7-2 and TRBJ2-7): GAGVSQSPSNKVTEKGKDVELRCDPISGHTALYWYRQSLGQGLEFLIYFQGNSAPDKSGLPSDRFSAERTGGSVSTLTIQRTQQEDSAVYLCASSLIIGPSYEQYFGPGTRLTVT.

This rearrangement joins TRBV9 to TRBJ2-7; no firm D call. Germline V CDR1 and CDR2: SGDLS, YYNGEE. The V end was cut by 0 bases, the J end by 6 bases, with 10 bases between. The CDR3 sequence is 13 residues long. This CDR3 is CASSVGVGSEQYF. CDR3 nucleotide sequence: TGTGCCAGCAGCGTAGGGGTAGGGTCCGAGCAGTACTTC.